The 18 T cell receptor beta chains below come from one sample, sequenced in a study of blood T cell repertoires in COVID-19. Generated by immunoSEQ multiplex PCR, the TCRdb table keeps only in-frame clones and is missing some. Found here are 200,000 to 250,000 clones, about 80% of them singletons; the top ten hold more than 2%. Sequenced sample: peripheral blood. Receptor source: an older woman with acute or convalescent COVID-19.

The CDR3 bases are TGCGCCAGCAGCTTCATAGCGGGGGCATTCACAGATACGCAGTATTTT. It is translated as CASSFIAGAFTDTQYF. The chain is built from TRBV5-1 and TRBJ2-3, with 9 bases lining up with TRBD2. The germline CDR1 and CDR2 sequences are SGHRS and YFSETQ. This CDR3 is built from 16 residues. Trimming removed 2 bases from V and 2 bases from J; junction bases left unmatched: 6.

This sequence joins TRBV7-2 and TRBJ2-3; 9 nucleotides match TRBD2. This CDR3 is built from 14 residues. The germline V gene encodes CDR1 SGHTA and CDR2 FQGNSA. Losses at the gene ends were 5 bases for V and 1 base for J; bases not matched to a gene: 1. CDR3 DNA sequence: TGTGCCAGCAGCCGGACTAGCGGCACAGATACGCAGTATTTT. This codes for CASSRTSGTDTQYF.

The rearrangement joins TRBV5-5 to TRBJ2-2; perhaps TRBD2 as D (5 bases). This CDR3 is 16 amino acids long. Germline V CDR1 and CDR2: SGHKS, YYEKEE (reference sequence). V was trimmed by 1 base and J by 0 bases, leaving 10 bases between them. The CDR3 protein is CASSLFKGANTGELFF. The DNA of the CDR3 is TGTGCCAGCAGCTTGTTCAAGGGAGCGAACACCGGGGAGCTGTTTTTT.

The genes are TRBV20-1 and TRBJ1-5; unclear D gene. The germline CDR1 and CDR2 sequences are DFQATT and SNEGSKA (reference sequence). The V end was cut by 3 bases, the J end by 2 bases, with 5 bases between. This CDR3 region has 12 residues. The CDR3 region is CSASRGNQPQHF. CDR3 in DNA: TGCAGTGCTAGTCGGGGCAATCAGCCCCAGCATTTT.

This chain uses TRBV3-1 (or the pseudogene TRBV3-2) with TRBJ1-3; no definite D call. The CDR3 is 16 amino acids. CDR1 is LGHDT, CDR2 YNNKEL, per germline (reference sequence). V was clipped by 2 bases and J by 2 bases, with 13 bases between them. DNA of the CDR3: TGTGCCAGCAGCCAATCACGGGGTTTGGCTGGAAACACCATATATTTT. Protein sequence: CASSQSRGLAGNTIYF.

The chain has TRBV19 and TRBJ1-2; a possible D gene is TRBD1 (6 bases). V was shortened by 3 bases and J by 4 bases, with 24 bases between the two germline ends. CDR1 and CDR2 from the germline V gene are LNHDA and SQIVND (reference sequence). This CDR3 has 18 amino acids. In nucleotides, the CDR3 is TGTGCCAGTAGTATCATGGTCCCCAAACTCTCCAGGGGCTATGGCTACACCTTC. Amino acid sequence: CASSIMVPKLSRGYGYTF.

The chain has TRBV6-1 and TRBJ1-5; 7 nucleotides agree with TRBD1. CDR3 length: 16 amino acids. The germline V gene encodes CDR1 MNHNS and CDR2 SASEGT. Losses at the gene ends were 0 bases for V and 7 bases for J; bases not matched to a gene: 9. This chain's CDR3 is CASSEASGAGGQPQHF. CDR3 nucleotides: TGTGCCAGCAGTGAAGCGTCGGGGGCAGGGGGACAGCCCCAGCATTTT.

The CDR3 is CASGGGRQETQYF. As DNA, the CDR3 is TGTGCCAGCGGGGGAGGGAGACAAGAGACCCAGTACTTC. The V gene is TRBV6-5, the J gene TRBJ2-5, with 7 bases fitting TRBD2. The germline gives CDR1 MNHEY, CDR2 SVGAGI. This CDR3 has 13 residues. The trim removed 8 bases at V and 2 bases at J, leaving 5 bases unmatched.

This sequence joins TRBV5-4 and TRBJ1-3; D remains ambiguous. Trimming cost V 4 bases and J 2 bases, with 16 bases left between them. The germline gives CDR1 SGHNT, CDR2 YYREEE (reference sequence). CDR3 size: 16 residues. The CDR3 bases are TGTGCCAGCAGCGGAGGAGGCGGTTTCGCTGGAAACACCATATATTTT. This encodes CASSGGGGFAGNTIYF.

This chain uses TRBV6-5 with TRBJ1-2; 7 bases match TRBD1. Germline lookup yields CDR1 MNHEY and CDR2 SVGAGI. V trimming: 2 bases; J trimming: 7 bases; junction bases outside the gene matches: 10. The CDR3 length is 15 residues. The CDR3 region is CASSYVQGERSGYTF. The DNA for the CDR3 is TGTGCCAGCAGTTACGTCCAGGGGGAGAGAAGTGGCTACACCTTC.

This clone was counted a few times. V is TRBV5-4 and J is TRBJ1-1, with a possible D match to TRBD1 (6 bases). The germline gives CDR1 SGHNT, CDR2 YYREEE (reference sequence). Trimming removed 4 bases from V and 5 bases from J, with 21 bases in between. The CDR3 is 16 amino acids. The CDR3 reads CASSITGTGRGTEAFF. The DNA for the CDR3 is TGTGCCAGCAGCATTACAGGGACGGGGCGTGGAACTGAAGCTTTCTTT.

This clone showed up just once. This chain joins TRBV6-5 and TRBJ1-1, with D unclear. CDR1 is MNHEY and CDR2 is SVGAGI in the germline V gene. The CDR3 sequence is 13 residues long. V lost 8 bases, J lost 2 bases, and 12 bases lay in between. CDR3 DNA: TGTGCCAGCGGCTGGTCCCGTAACACTGAAGCTTTCTTT. It yields the protein CASGWSRNTEAFF.

The chain employs TRBV15 and TRBJ1-4, with a tentative D call TRBD1 (5 bases). The V gene lost 8 bases and the J gene lost 7 bases, with 17 bases spanning the gap. The CDR3 contains 14 residues. Germline CDR1 LNHNV, CDR2 YYDKDF (reference sequence). The DNA of the CDR3 is TGTGCCACCGGTGGTGGAGGGCAGGGTGAAAAACTGTTTTTT. Its protein product is CATGGGGQGEKLFF.

Note on this clone: Distinct nucleotide sequences in the sample also encode this CDR3. The chain carries TRBV11-2 and TRBJ2-1; 11 bases agree with TRBD2. CDR3 size: 15 residues. Germline values: CDR1 SGHAT, CDR2 FQNNGV. The junction had 5 bases not matched to a gene; V was cut back by 3 bases and J by 7 bases. The CDR3 nucleotides are TGTGCCAGCAGCTTTAGCGGGGGGGCGTATAATGAGCAGTTCTTC. Translation gives CASSFSGGAYNEQFF.

The V call is TRBV25-1, the J call TRBJ2-2, with a tentative D call TRBD2 (6 bases). The CDR3 has 16 residues. Trimming removed 0 bases at V and 5 bases at J, with 13 bases between. Germline V lookup: CDR1 MGHDK, CDR2 SYGVNS. CDR3 sequence reads: CASSEYGTWGTGELFF. The CDR3 nucleotides are TGTGCCAGCAGTGAATACGGGACTTGGGGAACCGGGGAGCTGTTTTTT.

This chain joins TRBV7-9 and TRBJ1-1; D unclear. The CDR3 is 14 residues long. The V gene's germline CDR1 is SEHNR and CDR2 FQNEAQ (reference sequence). V shed 4 bases and J shed 3 bases, with 12 bases lying between them. Here the CDR3 DNA reads TGTGCCAGCAGCTCGGCACCGGGTTACACTGAAGCTTTCTTT. It translates to CASSSAPGYTEAFF.

This chain connects TRBV7-8 to TRBJ2-7; 12 bases map to TRBD2. Trimming removed 7 bases from V and 2 bases from J; junction bases left unmatched: 12. Germline loops: CDR1 SGHVS, CDR2 FQNEAQ. CDR3 length: 17 amino acids. The CDR3 DNA is TGTGCCAGCACGGCTAGCGGGGGGGTTGGTACCCCCTACGAGCAGTACTTC. It specifies CASTASGGVGTPYEQYF.

The rearrangement joins TRBV5-1 to TRBJ1-3, with D maybe TRBD1 (6 bases). Trimming left V 2 bases short and J 8 bases short, with 17 bases between. The CDR3 sequence is 15 residues long. Germline-derived CDR1 and CDR2 are SGHRS and YFSETQ. The CDR3 is CASSFGDTQQHTIYF. Here the CDR3 DNA reads TGCGCCAGCAGCTTTGGGGACACTCAACAACACACCATATATTTT.